A single sample gave rise to the 11 T cell receptor beta chains below, sequenced in a study of T cell responses to AZD1222 COVID-19 vaccine. Repertoires were generated with immunoSEQ multiplex PCR, while TCRdb's copy carries only in-frame clones and drops some. The sample lists tens of thousands of clones; 75% to 95% were seen once. Here the sequenced sample was peripheral blood, taken 28 days after the second AZD1222 dose. All receptors come from an adult who received the AZD1222 COVID-19 vaccine.

This clone occurred a few times. This chain joins TRBV27 and TRBJ2-7, with 7 nucleotides matching TRBD1. CDR1 and CDR2 (germline): MNHEY, SMNVEV (reference sequence). CDR3 length equals 14 residues. With V trimmed by 8 bases and J by 0 bases, 7 bases remained unmatched. CDR3 in DNA: TGTGCCAGCGGACACAGGGGAAGCTCCTACGAGCAGTACTTC. Its translation is CASGHRGSSYEQYF.

The CDR3 sequence: CAWSGQGAAFF. The CDR3 DNA reads as TGTGCCTGGAGTGGACAGGGGGCGGCTTTCTTT. This chain uses TRBV30 with TRBJ1-1, with 10 bases lining up with TRBD1. Germline loops: CDR1 GTSNPN, CDR2 SVGIG (reference sequence). The CDR3 runs 11 residues. Trimming took 1 base from V and 11 from J; bases not matched to a gene: 1. Variable domain in full (rest from reference TRBV30 and TRBJ1-1): SQTIHQWPATLVQPVGSPLSLECTVEGTSNPNLYWYRQAAGRGLQLLFYSVGIGQISSEVPQNLSASRPQDRQFILSSKKLLLSDSGFYLCAWSGQGAAFFGQGTRLTVV.

The chain joins TRBV6-5 to TRBJ1-5; the D gene is possibly TRBD1 (5 bases). The CDR3 covers 14 residues. V was trimmed by 6 bases and J by 1 base, leaving 10 bases between them. Germline CDR1 MNHEY, CDR2 SVGAGI. The CDR3: CASRTGGSNQPQHF. The CDR3 coding sequence is TGTGCCAGCAGAACCGGGGGGAGCAATCAGCCCCAGCATTTT.

This clone was observed a handful of times. The chain joins TRBV2 to TRBJ1-5; D is possibly TRBD1 (5 bases). The CDR3 is 14 residues long. V was shortened by 10 bases and J by 5 bases, with 18 bases between the two germline ends. CDR1 is SNHLY, CDR2 FYNNEI, per germline. The CDR3 coding sequence is TGTGCCACCTCTGGGGGGGGGAAGGATCAGCCCCAGCATTTT. This gives the protein CATSGGGKDQPQHF.

The J gene is TRBJ1-1, the V gene TRBV11-2, with D possibly matching TRBD1 (5 bases). CDR1 and CDR2 (germline): SGHAT, FQNNGV. This CDR3 spans 13 amino acids. V was cut by 0 bases and J by 3 bases, with 5 bases left in between. CDR3 sequence (DNA): TGTGCCAGCAGCTTAGACAGGGACACTGAAGCTTTCTTT. It codes for CASSLDRDTEAFF.

The chain carries TRBV11-2 and TRBJ2-1, with D uncertain. Looked up from germline, CDR1 is SGHAT and CDR2 is FQNNGV. Trimming left V 4 bases short and J 9 bases short, with 13 bases between. The CDR3 length is 13 residues. The CDR3 region is CASSSNPAREQFF. DNA for the CDR3: TGTGCCAGCAGCTCCAACCCCGCCCGTGAGCAGTTCTTC.

The chain links TRBV30 to TRBJ1-6; D not certain. Germline assignment: CDR1 GTSNPN and CDR2 SVGIG (reference sequence). The germline V and J ends were trimmed by 4 bases and 8 bases, with 18 bases remaining between them. The CDR3 is made up of 15 amino acids. The CDR3 nucleotides read TGTGCCTGGATCGGAGGCACCGGGTGGGATTCACCCCTCCACTTT. Translating gives CAWIGGTGWDSPLHF.

This CDR3 is CASSPMAPGVWTGELFF. CDR3 bases: TGTGCCAGCTCACCAATGGCGCCAGGGGTTTGGACCGGGGAGCTGTTTTTT. V gene TRBV18 combines with J gene TRBJ2-2; the D gene is possibly TRBD1 (6 bases). This CDR3 is 17 amino acids long. In germline, CDR1 is KGHSH, CDR2 LQKENI. V was pared by 2 bases and J by 5 bases, with 18 bases between.

The rearrangement joins TRBV19 to TRBJ2-3, with 11 bases that match TRBD1. This CDR3 is built from 15 residues. J gave up 7 bases and V 7 bases, and 10 bases lay outside the gene matches. Germline V CDR1 and CDR2: LNHDA, SQIVND (reference sequence). The CDR3 sequence: CASIAPGQGENTQYF. CDR3 coding DNA: TGTGCCAGTATCGCTCCGGGACAGGGGGAAAATACGCAGTATTTT.

The chain is built from TRBV9 and TRBJ1-2, with 8 bases identical to TRBD1. V was pared by 0 bases and J by 4 bases, with 5 bases of the junction left unmatched. Germline V lookup: CDR1 SGDLS, CDR2 YYNGEE. The CDR3 has 15 residues. CDR3 loop: CASSVDGTGAYGYTF. The CDR3 DNA sequence: TGTGCCAGCAGCGTAGATGGGACAGGAGCCTATGGCTACACCTTC.

The chain recombines TRBV6-4 with TRBJ1-5, with 7 positions matching TRBD1. Germline V lookup: CDR1 MRHNA, CDR2 SNTAGT. This CDR3 is 14 amino acids long. With 4 bases clipped from V and 5 bases from J, the junction kept 5 bases outside the gene matches. In DNA, the CDR3 is TGTGCCAGCAGTGTCGACAGGGAATATCAGCCCCAGCATTTT. Amino acids: CASSVDREYQPQHF.